The 17 T cell receptor beta chains given below trace back to one sample, sequenced in a study of T cell repertoires in cytomegalovirus infection. TCRdb analysed the reads with MiXCR anew, one entry per CDR3 protein. The sample contains about 310,000 distinct CDR3 sequences, 15% to 20% of which appear only once. The sequenced material came from PBMCs. The receptors shown here come from a human donor in good health (CMV status not recorded). Some clones in this sample may be carry-over from other donors' samples.

This clonotype was counted a few times. V is TRBV2 and J is TRBJ1-1; no reliable D call. Trimming took 6 bases from V and 0 from J, leaving 11 bases between them. The germline V gene has CDR1 SNHLY and CDR2 FYNNEI. There are 14 residues in the CDR3. CDR3 DNA: TGTGCCAGCAGGGAGCATATAATGAACACTGAAGCTTTCTTT. Its protein product is CASREHIMNTEAFF. The full variable domain, completed using reference TRBV2 and TRBJ1-1, is EPEVTQTPSHQVTQMGQEVILRCVPISNHLYFYWYRQILGQKVEFLVSFYNNEISEKSEIFDDQFSVERPDGSNFTLKIRSTKLEDSAMYFCASREHIMNTEAFFGQGTRLTVV.

This clonotype was observed a few times. This chain uses TRBV20-1 with TRBJ2-7; 9 bases map to TRBD2. Germline values: CDR1 DFQATT, CDR2 SNEGSKA (reference sequence). CDR3 length equals 14 residues. J lost 4 bases, V lost 6 bases, and 10 bases had no gene match. CDR3 nucleotide sequence: TGCAGTGCCACAGCGGGGGGCCGCTCTTACGAGCAGTACTTC. It is translated as CSATAGGRSYEQYF.

This clonotype was picked up many times. The chain has TRBV4-2 and TRBJ2-7; TRBD1 agrees at 8 bases. Germline V gives CDR1 LGHNA, CDR2 YNFKEQ. There are 15 residues in the CDR3. The ends lost 3 bases at V and 9 bases at J; junction bases unmatched: 13. The CDR3 loop is CASSQETGVARRQYF. The CDR3 nucleotides read TGTGCCAGCAGCCAGGAGACAGGGGTCGCTCGCCGGCAGTACTTC.

A few counts support this clonotype. V usage is TRBV4-1 and J usage is TRBJ1-5; D not resolved. The CDR3 runs 13 residues. CDR1 is MGHRA and CDR2 is YSYEKL in the germline V gene. The V end lost 1 base, the J end lost 9 bases, and 10 bases lay between the germline ends. In DNA, the CDR3 is TGCGCCAGCAGCCAAGTGGGGTTGGCGCCCCAGCATTTT. It specifies CASSQVGLAPQHF.

In its sample, this clonotype was seen once. V usage is TRBV10-3 and J usage is TRBJ1-2, with a tentative D call TRBD1 (6 bases). Trimming took off 8 bases at V and 3 bases at J, with 19 bases between the two ends. The CDR3 runs to 15 residues. Per the germline V gene, CDR1 is ENHRY and CDR2 is SYGVKD. CDR3 region: CAISPRGAEDYGYTF. The CDR3 DNA reads as TGTGCCATCTCTCCTCGGGGGGCAGAAGACTATGGCTACACCTTC.

The chain uses TRBV6-1 and TRBJ2-2, with 7 bases that match TRBD2. V was pared by 4 bases and J by 4 bases, with 9 bases of the junction left unmatched. The CDR3 runs 16 residues. Germline values: CDR1 MNHNS, CDR2 SASEGT. CDR3 loop: CASSGSGRGVTGELFF. The CDR3 region has the DNA TGTGCCAGCAGTGGAAGCGGTCGGGGGGTCACCGGGGAGCTGTTTTTT.

This clonotype was counted ten times or more. The chain carries TRBV6-1 and TRBJ2-3; 11 nucleotides agree with TRBD2. V dropped 9 bases and J dropped 0; count of bases not matched to a gene: 8. Germline values: CDR1 MNHNS, CDR2 SASEGT. The CDR3 runs 16 residues. The CDR3 here is CASFSGGAWSTDTQYF. DNA for the CDR3: TGTGCCAGTTTTAGCGGGGGGGCCTGGAGCACAGATACGCAGTATTTT.

This clonotype has at least ten counts. This chain's CDR3 is CASSLAPGREDQPQHF. The CDR3 bases are TGTGCCAGCAGCTTAGCCCCGGGCAGGGAAGATCAGCCCCAGCATTTT. J is TRBJ1-5 and V is TRBV7-8; possibly TRBD1 for D (5 bases). This CDR3 has 16 amino acids. CDR1 and CDR2 (germline): SGHVS, FQNEAQ. V was shortened by 0 bases and J by 5 bases, with 14 bases between the two germline ends.

This clonotype was detected only a few times. The chain links TRBV19 to TRBJ1-5, with D possibly being TRBD1 (5 bases). This CDR3 contains 15 residues. V was shortened by 4 bases and J by 1 base, with 11 bases between the two germline ends. Germline assignment: CDR1 LNHDA and CDR2 SQIVND (reference sequence). The CDR3 DNA follows: TGTGCCAGTAGTACAGGGATATGGAGCAATCAGCCCCAGCATTTT. Amino acid sequence: CASSTGIWSNQPQHF.

This chain joins TRBV7-2 and TRBJ2-2, with D perhaps matching TRBD1 (5 bases). Trimming pared 1 base from V and 5 bases from J, leaving 11 bases between. The CDR3 runs 15 residues. CDR1 is SGHTA and CDR2 is FQGNSA in the germline V gene. This CDR3 is CASSLGAGRTGELFF. In DNA, the CDR3 is TGTGCCAGCAGCTTAGGGGCAGGGCGGACCGGGGAGCTGTTTTTT.

J is TRBJ2-3 and V is TRBV12-3 or TRBV12-4; 11 bases match TRBD2. This CDR3 spans 16 amino acids. The V gene end was trimmed by 1 base and the J gene end by 4 bases; junction bases not matched to a gene: 4. As DNA, the CDR3 is TGTGCCAGCAGTTTAGATCTAGCGGGGGGCGCAGATACGCAGTATTTT. It encodes CASSLDLAGGADTQYF.

This clonotype was detected only a few times. The CDR3 loop is CASSWGGLYQETQYF. In DNA form, the CDR3 reads TGCGCCAGCAGCTGGGGGGGGTTGTACCAAGAGACCCAGTACTTC. The rearrangement links TRBV5-1 to TRBJ2-5; 7 bases map to TRBD2. J gave up 0 bases and V 3 bases, and 5 bases lay outside the gene matches. Germline CDR1 reads SGHRS; CDR2 reads YFSETQ. The CDR3 extends over 15 amino acids.

The chain uses TRBV28 and TRBJ2-1; TRBD2 matches 12 bases. This CDR3 comprises 14 residues. The germline V gene encodes CDR1 MDHEN and CDR2 SYDVKM. Trimming cost V 7 bases and J 5 bases; bases outside gene matches: 3. This CDR3 reads CASNGLAGHNEQFF. CDR3 DNA: TGTGCCAGCAACGGACTAGCGGGGCACAATGAGCAGTTCTTC.

This clonotype was observed at least ten times. A read error may produce the germline difference seen at one junction end. The V gene is TRBV5-1, the J gene TRBJ1-1; perhaps TRBD1 as D (5 bases). The CDR3 loop spans 14 amino acids. Germline V gives CDR1 SGHRS, CDR2 YFSETQ. CDR3 residues: CASSLVGGDTEAFF. CDR3 DNA sequence: TGTGCCAGCAGCTTAGTTGGGGGGGACACTGAAGCTTTCTTT.

This clonotype was counted once. The V and J genes are TRBV20-1 and TRBJ2-7, with 8 bases that match TRBD2. Germline loops: CDR1 DFQATT, CDR2 SNEGSKA (reference sequence). The CDR3 consists of 16 residues. J lost 1 base, V lost 0 bases, and 8 bases had no gene match. The CDR3 loop is CSARDVARGASYEQYF. Here the CDR3 DNA reads TGCAGTGCTAGAGATGTTGCGCGGGGGGCTTCCTACGAGCAGTACTTC.

This clonotype appeared many times. The J gene is TRBJ1-3, the V gene TRBV4-3; 8 bases are a match to TRBD1. V lost 0 bases and J lost 7; bases outside the gene matches: 14. CDR3 length equals 18 residues. Germline V gives CDR1 LGHNA, CDR2 YSLEER. In DNA, the CDR3 is TGCGCCAGCAGCCAAGATGCGGGATCAGGGGGCAGAACGAACACCATATATTTT. It translates to CASSQDAGSGGRTNTIYF.

The chain has TRBV12-3 or TRBV12-4 and TRBJ2-5; D unresolved. The V and J ends lost 3 bases and 0 bases respectively, with 8 bases between them. CDR3 size: 14 residues. CDR3 protein: CASSLSEYQETQYF. The CDR3 nucleotides are TGTGCCAGCAGTTTGTCCGAGTACCAAGAGACCCAGTACTTC.